The 15 T cell receptor beta chains below were found in one sample sequenced in a study of blood T cell repertoires in COVID-19. The table came from immunoSEQ multiplex PCR; TCRdb's copy has only in-frame clones and leaves some out. The repertoire holds 150,000 to 200,000 clones, 70% to 85% seen once, with about 16% in the top ten. Material for sequencing was PBMCs or T cells enriched from blood (not recorded which). These TCRs come from a man between 45 and 60 years old who had recovered from COVID-19.

This rearrangement joins TRBV30 to TRBJ1-5, with 10 bases aligning to TRBD1. This CDR3 is 15 amino acids long. J lost 1 base, V lost 3 bases, and 3 bases had no gene match. In germline, CDR1 is GTSNPN, CDR2 SVGIG (reference sequence). The CDR3 coding sequence is TGTGCCTGGAGCAGACAGGGGGCGAGCAATCAGCCCCAGCATTTT. This translates into CAWSRQGASNQPQHF. The whole variable domain, filled in from reference TRBV30 and TRBJ1-5, reads SQTIHQWPATLVQPVGSPLSLECTVEGTSNPNLYWYRQAAGRGLQLLFYSVGIGQISSEVPQNLSASRPQDRQFILSSKKLLLSDSGFYLCAWSRQGASNQPQHFGDGTRLSIL.

The V call is TRBV4-1, the J call TRBJ2-5; TRBD1 aligns across 8 bases. J lost 5 bases, V lost 1 base, and 12 bases had no gene match. The CDR3 is 17 residues long. Germline-derived CDR1 and CDR2 are MGHRA and YSYEKL. CDR3 coding DNA: TGCGCCAGCAGCCAAGTAGTAGCAGGGGGCCCCAGGGAGACCCAGTACTTC. This encodes CASSQVVAGGPRETQYF.

This sequence joins TRBV12-3 or TRBV12-4 and TRBJ2-2, with D hard to call. Trimming left V 5 bases short and J 5 bases short, with 6 bases between. The CDR3 extends over 12 amino acids. The CDR3 sequence: CASSQETGELFF. The CDR3 bases are TGTGCCAGCAGTCAGGAAACCGGGGAGCTGTTTTTT.

The chain has TRBV5-1 and TRBJ1-2, with 9 bases that match TRBD1. V lost 4 bases, J lost 7 bases, and 11 bases stayed unmatched. Germline V gene lookup returns CDR1 SGHRS and CDR2 YFSETQ. The CDR3 extends over 15 amino acids. CDR3 in DNA: TGCGCCAGCAGCCTGGTAGGGGGACAGGGACGTGGCTACACCTTC. Amino acids: CASSLVGGQGRGYTF.

With regard to this clone: In the same sample, other DNA sequences code for this CDR3. In DNA, the CDR3 is TGCAGCGTTGAAGGGCAGGCCTACGAGCAGTACTTC. This gives the protein CSVEGQAYEQYF. The rearrangement uses TRBV29-1 and TRBJ2-7; D is undetermined. CDR1 and CDR2 from the germline V gene are SQVTM and ANQGSEA. The CDR3 totals 12 residues. Deletions cut 1 base from V and 2 bases from J, with 6 bases between.

As DNA, the CDR3 is TGTGCCAGCAGCTTACTCGGTTCGGGTCAAGGGAACACCGGGGAGCTGTTTTTT. Translating gives CASSLLGSGQGNTGELFF. The chain recombines TRBV7-9 with TRBJ2-2; D unclear. V was cut by 2 bases and J by 1 base, with 17 bases left in between. This CDR3 has 18 amino acids. CDR1 is SEHNR and CDR2 is FQNEAQ in the germline V gene (reference sequence).

The rearrangement joins TRBV3-1 (or the pseudogene TRBV3-2) to TRBJ1-1, with 9 bases matching TRBD1. J was trimmed by 10 bases and V by 5 bases; bases with no gene match: 5. CDR3 length: 12 residues. Germline loops: CDR1 LGHDT, CDR2 YNNKEL (reference sequence). The CDR3 here is CASSFRTGVAFF. In nucleotides, the CDR3 is TGTGCCAGCAGCTTCCGGACAGGGGTAGCTTTCTTT.

V gene TRBV6-5 combines with J gene TRBJ1-1, with D maybe TRBD1 (6 bases). V gave up 6 bases and J gave up 5 bases, with 16 bases separating them. Germline CDR1 MNHEY, CDR2 SVGAGI. The CDR3 is made up of 14 amino acids. CDR3 region: CASSKNRAGTEAFF. CDR3 bases: TGTGCCAGCAGCAAAAACAGGGCCGGGACTGAAGCTTTCTTT.

V gene TRBV5-1 combines with J gene TRBJ2-1; the match to TRBD1 covers 9 bases. The length of the CDR3 is 16 residues. V was pared by 6 bases and J by 3 bases, with 10 bases of the junction left unmatched. Germline V gene sequence: CDR1 SGHRS, CDR2 YFSETQ. As DNA, the CDR3 is TGCGCCAGCACCGAGATGGGACAGGGTCTCTACAATGAGCAGTTCTTC. Translated, it gives CASTEMGQGLYNEQFF.

J is TRBJ1-1 and V is TRBV25-1, with D perhaps TRBD1 (5 bases). CDR3 length: 13 amino acids. V lost 7 bases and J lost 7, with 16 bases in between. Looked up from germline, CDR1 is MGHDK and CDR2 is SYGVNS. The CDR3 DNA is TGTGCCAGCACTTTGGGGGGAGGGTTTGAAGCTTTCTTT. Its protein product is CASTLGGGFEAFF.

This clone was seen a few times. The V call is TRBV12-2, the J call TRBJ1-6; the tabulated D call, TRBD1, remains unverified against the DNA. TRBV12-2 is termed a pseudogene. This CDR3 has 14 residues. The CDR3, as DNA: TGTGCAAGTCGCTTAGGACAGGGGCACTCACCCCTCCACTTT. Residues: CASRLGQGHSPLHF.

The rearrangement links TRBV7-8 to TRBJ2-3; 9 bases map to TRBD2. This CDR3 has 16 residues. Germline V gene data show CDR1 as SGHVS and CDR2 as FQNEAQ. V lost 2 bases to trimming and J lost 2 bases; unmatched junction nucleotides: 5. CDR3 sequence (DNA): TGTGCCAGCAGCTTACTCGCGGGGGGGGCCACAGATACGCAGTATTTT. Protein sequence: CASSLLAGGATDTQYF. Supplemented by reference TRBV7-8 and TRBJ2-3, the full variable domain reads GAGVSQSPRYKVAKRGQDVALRCDPISGHVSLFWYQQALGQGPEFLTYFQNEAQLDKSGLPSDRFFAERPEGSVSTLKIQRTQQEDSAVYLCASSLLAGGATDTQYFGPGTRLTVL.

The chain links TRBV6-5 to TRBJ2-7, with TRBD2 as a possible D gene (7 bases). With 8 bases removed from V and 2 bases from J, the gap between germline ends came to 19 bases. Germline values: CDR1 MNHEY, CDR2 SVGAGI. The CDR3 totals 15 residues. Written as DNA, the CDR3 is TGTGCCAGCGGGGAGGCGGGGGCATCTCCCTACGAGCAGTACTTC. Its translation is CASGEAGASPYEQYF.

The chain has TRBV7-2 and TRBJ2-5, with a weak D call TRBD2 (7 bases). Trimming pared 1 base from V and 3 bases from J, leaving 12 bases between. CDR1 is SGHTA and CDR2 is FQGNSA in the germline V gene. The CDR3 loop spans 15 amino acids. In DNA form, the CDR3 reads TGTGCCAGCAGCTTAGGGGGGGGGCCGGAAGAGACCCAGTACTTC. It yields the protein CASSLGGGPEETQYF.

This clone has just one count. The V gene is TRBV5-4, the J gene TRBJ2-5, with 7 nucleotides matching TRBD1. The trim removed 4 bases at V and 0 bases at J, leaving 15 bases unmatched. Germline V gives CDR1 SGHNT, CDR2 YYREEE (reference sequence). The CDR3 has 18 residues. The CDR3 DNA is TGTGCCAGCAGCACGAGACAGGGTAGCCGGACGTACCAAGAGACCCAGTACTTC. Protein: CASSTRQGSRTYQETQYF.